Listed here are 8 T cell receptor beta chains from one sample, sequenced in a study of CD8 T cells in Susac syndrome. After extraction with the RNeasy kit, about 0.45 to 1 ug of the RNA was reverse transcribed using random hexamers. Via MiXCR, TCRdb re-called the immunoSEQ multiplex PCR reads, giving one row per CDR3 protein. Here the sample spans some 170,000 distinct CDR3 sequences, just under 95% being singletons. Material: CD4+ T cells from PBMCs. The receptors were gathered from a human donor in good health.

The gene calls are TRBV7-3 and TRBJ2-1; 12 bases align to TRBD2. Germline assignment: CDR1 SGHTA and CDR2 FQGTGA. CDR3 length: 15 amino acids. With V trimmed by 5 bases and J by 6 bases, 5 bases remained unmatched. The CDR3 DNA sequence: TGTGCCAGCAGCGAGACGGGACTAGCGGGCAATGAGCAGTTCTTC. Translated, it gives CASSETGLAGNEQFF.

V and J are TRBV3-1 and TRBJ1-1; perhaps TRBD1 as D (6 bases). V shed 1 base and J shed 3 bases, with 15 bases lying between them. Germline CDR1 is LGHDT and CDR2 is YNNKEL (reference sequence). The CDR3 loop spans 16 amino acids. The CDR3 region is CASSQVSSGAHTEAFF. The CDR3, as DNA: TGTGCCAGCAGCCAAGTCTCTTCGGGGGCGCACACTGAAGCTTTCTTT. The entire variable domain, with the rest obtained from reference TRBV3-1 and TRBJ1-1, is as follows: DTAVSQTPKYLVTQMGNDKSIKCEQNLGHDTMYWYKQDSKKFLKIMFSYNNKELIINETVPNRFSPKSPDKAHLNLHINSLELGDSAVYFCASSQVSSGAHTEAFFGQGTRLTVV.

The rearrangement links TRBV7-9 to TRBJ1-2; no clear D. V lost 5 bases, J lost 4 bases, and 17 bases lay in between. This CDR3 has 15 residues. Germline loops: CDR1 SEHNR, CDR2 FQNEAQ (reference sequence). Here the CDR3 DNA reads TGTGCCAGCAGCCTTCAACCATTTTCCCCCTATGGCTACACCTTC. The encoded protein is CASSLQPFSPYGYTF.

J is TRBJ2-2 and V is TRBV6-5; possible D gene TRBD1, 6 bases. Between the trimmed V and J ends, which lost 6 bases and 7 bases, there was a span of 12 bases. Germline loops: CDR1 MNHEY, CDR2 SVGAGI. This CDR3 region has 13 residues. CDR3 sequence reads: CASRQGPHGELFF. In DNA, the CDR3 is TGTGCCAGCAGACAGGGCCCCCACGGGGAGCTGTTTTTT.

The chain links TRBV6-5 to TRBJ2-7; tentatively, D is TRBD2 (5 bases). There are 15 residues in the CDR3. Per germline, CDR1 MNHEY and CDR2 SVGAGI. Trimming took 0 bases from V and 3 from J, leaving 12 bases between them. For the CDR3, the DNA is TGTGCCAGCAGTTACTCGAGGGTAGGTGGCTACGAGCAGTACTTC. Translated: CASSYSRVGGYEQYF.

The V call is TRBV6-1, the J call TRBJ1-2; 7 bases line up with TRBD1. Germline V gene data show CDR1 as MNHNS and CDR2 as SASEGT. V dropped 6 bases and J dropped 6; count of bases not matched to a gene: 7. The CDR3 runs to 13 residues. CDR3 nucleotide sequence: TGTGCCAGCAGCCTGGGACAGCGGGATGGCTACACCTTC. The encoded protein is CASSLGQRDGYTF.

The CDR3 nucleotides read TGCGCCAGCAGCCCGGCGGGACTCACTACCTACGAGCAGTACTTC. Translating it yields CASSPAGLTTYEQYF. This rearrangement joins TRBV5-1 to TRBJ2-7; a weak D match, TRBD2 (6 bases). V lost 4 bases to trimming and J lost 2 bases, with 16 bases between them. Germline V CDR1 and CDR2: SGHRS, YFSETQ. The CDR3 covers 15 residues.

This clonotype was observed a single time. The V call is TRBV2, the J call TRBJ2-3; 7 bases are a match to TRBD2. V lost 5 bases and J lost 5; bases outside the gene matches: 7. CDR3 length: 14 residues. Germline values: CDR1 SNHLY, CDR2 FYNNEI. The CDR3 loop is CASSIGTNGDTQYF. The DNA for the CDR3 is TGTGCCAGCAGTATCGGGACTAATGGAGATACGCAGTATTTT.